This T cell receptor (beta chain) was profiled in a study of blood T cell repertoires in COVID-19. Across the study: From the United States, Italy and Spain came samples of acute and convalescent COVID-19. Sources were T cells, B-cell-depleted T cells, or PBMCs; the material itself was cDNA or gDNA.

After removal of 3 bases from V and 4 bases from J, the junction contained 4 bases not matched to a gene. Looked up from germline, CDR1 is KGHDR and CDR2 is SFDVKD. The CDR3 spans 14 residues. Per the study methods: Estimation of nucleated cell counts was performed using reference gene primer amplification. The table came from immunoSEQ multiplex PCR; TCRdb's copy has only in-frame clones and leaves some out. For V, J and clone size, that table is used; D and trimming come from the DNA. The sample records some 97,000 clones, roughly 90% being singletons. The sequencing input was peripheral blood. The receptor's source is a man aged 45-60 years with active COVID-19. This chain joins TRBV24-1 and TRBJ1-2, with 7 bases matching TRBD1. The CDR3 loop reads CATSDRGTVYGYTF. The CDR3 DNA reads as TGTGCCACCAGTGATCGCGGGACAGTCTATGGCTACACCTTC.